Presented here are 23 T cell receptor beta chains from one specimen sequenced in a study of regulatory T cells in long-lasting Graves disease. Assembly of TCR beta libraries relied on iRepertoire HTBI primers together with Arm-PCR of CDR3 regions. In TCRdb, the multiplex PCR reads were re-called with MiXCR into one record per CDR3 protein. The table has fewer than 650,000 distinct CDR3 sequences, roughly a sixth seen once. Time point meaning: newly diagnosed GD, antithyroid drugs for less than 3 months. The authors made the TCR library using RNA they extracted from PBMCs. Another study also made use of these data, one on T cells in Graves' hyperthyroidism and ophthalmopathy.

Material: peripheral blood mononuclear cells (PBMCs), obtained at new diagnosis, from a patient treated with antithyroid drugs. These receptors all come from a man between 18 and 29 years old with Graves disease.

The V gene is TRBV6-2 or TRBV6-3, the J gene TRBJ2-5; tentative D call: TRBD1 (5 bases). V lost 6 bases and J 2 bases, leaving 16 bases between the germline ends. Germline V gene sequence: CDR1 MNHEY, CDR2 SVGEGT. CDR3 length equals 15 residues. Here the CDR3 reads CASSAGPPTQETQYF. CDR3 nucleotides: TGTGCCAGCAGCGCAGGGCCACCAACTCAAGAGACCCAGTACTTC.

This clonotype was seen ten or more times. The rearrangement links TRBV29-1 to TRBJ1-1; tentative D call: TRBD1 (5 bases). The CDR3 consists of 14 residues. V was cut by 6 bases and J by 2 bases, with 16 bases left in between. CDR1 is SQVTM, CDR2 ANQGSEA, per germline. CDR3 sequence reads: CSVRIGAANTEAFF. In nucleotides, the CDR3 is TGCAGCGTAAGGATCGGGGCTGCTAACACTGAAGCTTTCTTT.

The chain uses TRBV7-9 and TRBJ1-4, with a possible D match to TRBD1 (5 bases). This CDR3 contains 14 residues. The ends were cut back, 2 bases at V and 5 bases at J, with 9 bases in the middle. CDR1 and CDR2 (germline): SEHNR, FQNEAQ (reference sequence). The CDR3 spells CASSLWDGNEKLFF. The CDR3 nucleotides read TGTGCCAGCAGCTTATGGGACGGAAATGAAAAACTGTTTTTT.

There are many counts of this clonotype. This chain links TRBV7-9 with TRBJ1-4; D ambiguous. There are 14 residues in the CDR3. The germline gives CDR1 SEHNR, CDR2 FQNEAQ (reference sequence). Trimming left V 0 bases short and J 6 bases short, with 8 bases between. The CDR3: CASSLASADEKLFF. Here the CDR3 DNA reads TGTGCCAGCAGCTTAGCATCGGCAGATGAAAAACTGTTTTTT.

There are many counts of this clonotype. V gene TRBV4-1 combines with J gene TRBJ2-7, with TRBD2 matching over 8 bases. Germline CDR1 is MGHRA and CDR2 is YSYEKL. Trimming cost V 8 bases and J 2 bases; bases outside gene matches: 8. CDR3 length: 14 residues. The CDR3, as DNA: TGCGCCAGCTCCCCGGGAGGGACCACCTACGAGCAGTACTTC. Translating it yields CASSPGGTTYEQYF.

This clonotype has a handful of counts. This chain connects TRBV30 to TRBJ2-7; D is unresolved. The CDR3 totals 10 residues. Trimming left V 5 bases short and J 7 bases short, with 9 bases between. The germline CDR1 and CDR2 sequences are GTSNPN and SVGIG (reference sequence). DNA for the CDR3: TGTGCCTGGGGCAGGAGAGAGCAGTACTTC. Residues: CAWGRREQYF.

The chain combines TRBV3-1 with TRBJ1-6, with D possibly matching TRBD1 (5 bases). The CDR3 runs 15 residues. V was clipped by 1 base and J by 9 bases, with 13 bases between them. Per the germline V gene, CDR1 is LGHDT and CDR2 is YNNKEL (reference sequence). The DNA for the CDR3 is TGTGCCAGCAGCCAAGGGGCAGGGAGTGGTTCACCCCTCCACTTT. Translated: CASSQGAGSGSPLHF.

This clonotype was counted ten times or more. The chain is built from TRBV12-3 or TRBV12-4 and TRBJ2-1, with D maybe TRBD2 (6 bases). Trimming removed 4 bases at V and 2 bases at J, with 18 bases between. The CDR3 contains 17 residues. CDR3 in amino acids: CASSSQRVLEAYNEQFF. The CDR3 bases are TGTGCCAGCAGTTCCCAGCGGGTGCTTGAGGCCTACAATGAGCAGTTCTTC.

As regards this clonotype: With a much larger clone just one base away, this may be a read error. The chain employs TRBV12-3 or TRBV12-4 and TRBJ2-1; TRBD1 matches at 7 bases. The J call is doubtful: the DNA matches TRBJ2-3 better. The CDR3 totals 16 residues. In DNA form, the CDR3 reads TGTGCCAGCAGTCCACAGGGGACAAAATTAAAGGATACGCAGTATTTT. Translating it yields CASSPQGTKLKDTQYF.

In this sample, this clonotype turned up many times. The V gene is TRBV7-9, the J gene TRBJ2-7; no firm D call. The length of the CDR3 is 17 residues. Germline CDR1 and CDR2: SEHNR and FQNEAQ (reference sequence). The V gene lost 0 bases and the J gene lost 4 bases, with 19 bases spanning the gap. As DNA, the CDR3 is TGTGCCAGCAGCTTAGCGGGCTCTCACATTACGTTATACGAGCAGTACTTC. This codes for CASSLAGSHITLYEQYF. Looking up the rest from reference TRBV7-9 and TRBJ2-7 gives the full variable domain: DTGVSQNPRHKITKRGQNVTFRCDPISEHNRLYWYRQTLGQGPEFLTYFQNEAQLEKSRLLSDRFSAERPKGSFSTLEIQRTEQGDSAMYLCASSLAGSHITLYEQYFGPGTRLTVT.

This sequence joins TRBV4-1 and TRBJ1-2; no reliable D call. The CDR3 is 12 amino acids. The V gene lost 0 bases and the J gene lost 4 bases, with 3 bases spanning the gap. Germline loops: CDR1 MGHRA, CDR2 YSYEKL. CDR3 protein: CASSQERYGYTF. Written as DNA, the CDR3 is TGCGCCAGCAGCCAAGAACGCTATGGCTACACCTTC.

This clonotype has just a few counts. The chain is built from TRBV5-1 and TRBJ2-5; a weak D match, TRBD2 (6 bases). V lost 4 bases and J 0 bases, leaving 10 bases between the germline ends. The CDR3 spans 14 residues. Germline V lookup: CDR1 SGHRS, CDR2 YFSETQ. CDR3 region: CASSGGTYQETQYF. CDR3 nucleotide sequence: TGCGCCAGCAGCGGAGGGACCTACCAAGAGACCCAGTACTTC.

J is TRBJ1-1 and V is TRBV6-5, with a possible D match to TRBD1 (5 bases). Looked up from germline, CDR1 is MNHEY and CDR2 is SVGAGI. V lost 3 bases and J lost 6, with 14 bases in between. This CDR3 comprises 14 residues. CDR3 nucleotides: TGTGCCAGCAGTTATCAGGTCTCGGGGGCTGAAGCTTTCTTT. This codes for CASSYQVSGAEAFF.

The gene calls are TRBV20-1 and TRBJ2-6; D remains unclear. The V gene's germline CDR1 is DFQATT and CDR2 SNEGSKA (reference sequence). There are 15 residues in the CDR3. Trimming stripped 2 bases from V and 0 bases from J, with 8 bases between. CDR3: CSARQMGSGANVLTF. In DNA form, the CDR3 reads TGCAGTGCTAGACAGATGGGCTCTGGGGCCAACGTCCTGACTTTC.

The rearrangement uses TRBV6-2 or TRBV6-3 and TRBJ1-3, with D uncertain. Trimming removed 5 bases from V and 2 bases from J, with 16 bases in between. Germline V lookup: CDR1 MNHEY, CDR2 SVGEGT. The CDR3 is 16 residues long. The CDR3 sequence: CASSDDPSGAGNTIYF. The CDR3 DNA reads TGTGCCAGCAGTGATGACCCCTCCGGGGCTGGAAACACCATATATTTT.

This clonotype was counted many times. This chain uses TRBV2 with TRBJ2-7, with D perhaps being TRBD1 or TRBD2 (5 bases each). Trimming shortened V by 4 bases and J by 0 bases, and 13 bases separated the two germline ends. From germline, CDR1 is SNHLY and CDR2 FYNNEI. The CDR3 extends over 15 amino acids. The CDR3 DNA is TGTGCCAGCAGTGTTACCCGGGACGGCTCCTACGAGCAGTACTTC. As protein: CASSVTRDGSYEQYF.

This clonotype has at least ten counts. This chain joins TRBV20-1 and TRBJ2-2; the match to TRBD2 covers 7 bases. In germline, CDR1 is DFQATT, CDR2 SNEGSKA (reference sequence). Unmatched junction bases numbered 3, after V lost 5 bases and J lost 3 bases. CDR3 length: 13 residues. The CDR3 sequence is CSARTSDTGELFF. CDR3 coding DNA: TGCAGTGCTCGGACTAGTGACACCGGGGAGCTGTTTTTT.

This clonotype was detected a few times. CDR3 amino acids: CSARDRGSGMAFF. DNA of the CDR3: TGCAGTGCTAGAGATCGCGGGTCCGGGATGGCTTTCTTT. The V and J genes are TRBV20-1 and TRBJ1-1; D ambiguous. Germline CDR1 is DFQATT and CDR2 is SNEGSKA (reference sequence). This CDR3 comprises 13 residues. Trimming pared 0 bases from V and 11 bases from J, leaving 16 bases between.

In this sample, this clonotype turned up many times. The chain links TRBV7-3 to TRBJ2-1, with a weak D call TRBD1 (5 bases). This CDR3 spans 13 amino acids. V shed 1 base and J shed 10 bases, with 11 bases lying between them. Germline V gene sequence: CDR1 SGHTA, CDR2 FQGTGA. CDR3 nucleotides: TGTGCCAGCAGCTTAATTGGGGCAGGGGAGCAGTTCTTC. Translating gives CASSLIGAGEQFF.

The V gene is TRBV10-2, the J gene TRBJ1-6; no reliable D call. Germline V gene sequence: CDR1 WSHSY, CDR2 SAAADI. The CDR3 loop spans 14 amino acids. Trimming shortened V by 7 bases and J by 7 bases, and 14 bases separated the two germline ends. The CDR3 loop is CASKTRAENSPLHF. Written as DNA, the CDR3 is TGCGCCAGCAAAACACGGGCGGAAAATTCACCCCTCCACTTT.

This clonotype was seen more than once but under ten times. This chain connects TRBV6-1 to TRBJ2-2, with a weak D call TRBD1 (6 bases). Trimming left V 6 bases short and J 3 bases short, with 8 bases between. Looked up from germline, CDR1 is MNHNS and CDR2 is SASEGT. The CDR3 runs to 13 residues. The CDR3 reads CASRTGDTGELFF. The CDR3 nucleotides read TGTGCCAGCAGGACAGGAGACACCGGGGAGCTGTTTTTT.

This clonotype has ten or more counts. CDR3 nucleotide sequence: TGTGCCAGCAGCTTCCTTATGTCAGGGGCCTACAATGAGCAGTTCTTC. It is translated as CASSFLMSGAYNEQFF. The chain uses TRBV7-2 and TRBJ2-1; a possible D gene is TRBD1 (6 bases). CDR1 and CDR2 from the germline V gene are SGHTA and FQGNSA. The germline V and J ends were trimmed by 3 bases and 2 bases, with 14 bases remaining between them. The CDR3 extends over 16 amino acids.

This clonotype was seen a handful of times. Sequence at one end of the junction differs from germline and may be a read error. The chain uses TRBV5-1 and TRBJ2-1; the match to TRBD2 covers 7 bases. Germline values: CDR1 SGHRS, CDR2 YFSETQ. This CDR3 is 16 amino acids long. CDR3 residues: CASSPPVGGSRDEQFF. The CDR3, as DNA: TGTGCCAGCAGCCCACCGGTCGGGGGGAGTAGGGATGAGCAGTTCTTC.